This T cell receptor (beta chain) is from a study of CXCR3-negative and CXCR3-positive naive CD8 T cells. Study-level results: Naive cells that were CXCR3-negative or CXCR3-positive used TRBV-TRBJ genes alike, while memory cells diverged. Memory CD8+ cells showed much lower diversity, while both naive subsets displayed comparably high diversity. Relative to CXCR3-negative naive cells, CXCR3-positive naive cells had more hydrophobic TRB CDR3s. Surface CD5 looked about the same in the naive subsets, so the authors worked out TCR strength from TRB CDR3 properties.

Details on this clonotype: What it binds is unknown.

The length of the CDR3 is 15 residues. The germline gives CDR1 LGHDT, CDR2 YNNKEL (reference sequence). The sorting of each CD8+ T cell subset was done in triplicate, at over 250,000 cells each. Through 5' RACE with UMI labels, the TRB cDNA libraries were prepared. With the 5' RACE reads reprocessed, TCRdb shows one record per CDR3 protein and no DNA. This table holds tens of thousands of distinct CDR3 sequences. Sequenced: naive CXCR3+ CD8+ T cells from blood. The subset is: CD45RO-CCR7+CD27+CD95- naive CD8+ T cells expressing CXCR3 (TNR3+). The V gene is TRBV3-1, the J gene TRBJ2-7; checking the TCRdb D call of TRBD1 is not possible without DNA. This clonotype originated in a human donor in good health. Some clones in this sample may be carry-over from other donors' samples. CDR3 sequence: CASSRDTSSSYEQYF.